This TCR beta chain appears in the sequencing data of a study of PD-L1 blockade in urothelial cancer listed by TCRdb under 2017. Background on the whole study: Therapy was started in the mid-2010s for all patients, and atezolizumab 1,200 mg was administered intravenously every 3 weeks. Blood samples yielded a median of approximately 150,000 T cells and around 80,000 unique TCRs, with median clonality 0.080. Blood samples were analyzed at 3 weeks after treatment start (second dose) and at 6 weeks after treatment start. Pretreatment blood TCR-seq was available for 30 or so patients, at least one posttreatment blood collection was obtained for some 25 patients, and tumor TCR-seq was available for some 25 patients. Patients had an ECOG performance status of 0 or 1 and had received between 0 and 3 prior chemotherapy regimens. Durable clinical benefit meant progression-free survival longer than 6 months, and TCR features were also tested against progression-free and overall survival. In the same patients who had TCR sequencing, pretreatment tumors also underwent whole exome sequencing and RNA sequencing. TCR sequencing covered pretreatment tumor samples and matched, serially collected peripheral blood taken before and after atezolizumab treatment. Twenty-five of 29 patients were males with bladder-origin urothelial cancer, and about 60% of the 29 reported a prior smoking history. An exploratory multi-omic analysis was conducted of the somatic, immune and clinical correlates of response to PD-L1 blockade with atezolizumab in urothelial cancer. Durable clinical benefit was achieved by nine patients and was not achieved by 20 patients.

Worth noting for this clone: Its antigen remains undetermined. Base qualities are not recorded, but no much larger clone differs from it by a single base.

Here is what the overall study found, with its caveats: Improved progression-free and overall survival was found to be associated with pretreatment peripheral blood TCR clonality below the median. At 3 weeks after the start of treatment, tumor-associated TCR clones in peripheral blood had expanded more in patients with durable benefit (n ≈ 20, p = 0.022). Because the sample size was small (n of about 29) and many exploratory analyses were performed, the results are intended to be hypothesis-generating.

The CDR3 numbers 15 residues from cysteine through phenylalanine. Just the 45-base CDR3 DNA is kept, in frame starting at base 1. Trimming removed 5 bases from V and 2 bases from J, leaving 10 bases between the germline ends. CDR1 LNHDA and CDR2 SQIVND were looked up in the germline V gene (reference sequence). To estimate absolute template abundance from read counts, synthetic TCR analog templates were spiked into each PCR. The immunoSEQ assay used bias-controlled V and J gene primers to amplify TCRbeta CDR3 regions from genomic DNA. Sequencing of rearranged TCRbeta segments was done at approximately 20X coverage. For the original study's pipeline: Clustering was used to correct sequencing errors, and CDR3s were annotated against IMGT to assign V, D and J genes. Only productive TCRbeta rearrangements were used in downstream analyses, excluding out-of-frame or stop-codon sequences. To compute clonality, Shannon entropy was normalized by the log of the number of unique productive sequences and then subtracted from one. Fisher's exact test with Benjamini-Hochberg correction, at a threshold of adjusted p below 0.01, was used to find clones that differed between time points or between blood and tumor. TCRdb holds this immuneACCESS table with in-frame rearrangements only. Some clones are missing; in checked studies, unresolved V genes explain under half, and the rest has no known cause. Clone size and V and J calls were adopted from that table, with D and trimming inferred from the DNA. Recorded for this sample are roughly 39,000 clones; about 89% of them occurred a single time. Of the sample, around 1.8% falls within the top ten clones.

A cohort of around 28 patients with locally advanced or metastatic urothelial carcinoma, treated at Memorial Sloan Kettering on a trial protocol, was included. Peripheral blood mononuclear cells were collected pretreatment and during treatment, with between 1 and 8 total time points per patient. The Qiagen DNeasy Blood extraction kit was used to purify genomic DNA from total PBMCs and tumor samples. Collected pretreatment and during treatment, PBMCs were isolated and stored as previously described. The TCR was taken from a man in his sixties with urothelial cancer. The sample in question was PBMCs, obtained around atezolizumab (anti-PD-L1) treatment. The rearranged segments are TRBV19 and TRBJ2-6; TRBD2 is a possible D gene, resting on 6 matching bases. The CDR3: CASSAEGTGANVLTF. The DNA sequence is TGTGCCAGTAGTGCGGAGGGAACTGGGGCCAACGTCCTGACTTTC. Full variable domain (CDR3 extended with the reference TRBV19 and TRBJ2-6 proteins): DGGITQSPKYLFRKEGQNVTLSCEQNLNHDAMYWYRQDPGQGLRLIYYSQIVNDFQKGDIAEGYSVSREKKESFPLTVTSAQKNPTAFYLCASSAEGTGANVLTFGAGSRLTVL.